A selection of T cell receptor beta chains follows, all from one sample in a study of Graves' ophthalmopathy and Graves' hyperthyroidism. TCRdb reprocessed the multiplex PCR reads with MiXCR, giving one entry per CDR3 protein. The sample includes 230,000 or so distinct CDR3 sequences, approximately 42% of them seen just once. Sequences were obtained from peripheral blood. Every receptor here comes from an adult man with Graves' ophthalmopathy. Each CDR3 is given with its conserved first and last residue. D genes are given only for firm matches. Size tells how often a clone was seen (once, few, many) or the class of an expanded clone, and some rows leave it out.

j_gene,v_gene,abundance,d_gene,CDR3nt,CDR3aa
TRBJ1-1,TRBV29-1,many,NA,TGCAGCGGGAGGGGAGGCACTGAAGCTTTCTTT,CSGRGGTEAFF
TRBJ2-5,TRBV28,few,TRBD1,TGTGCCAGCAGACCCGGACAGGCAGAAGAGACCCAGTACTTC,CASRPGQAEETQYF
TRBJ2-5,TRBV10-1,NA,TRBD2,TGCGCCAGCAGTCCTAGCGGGGCTCAAGAGACCCAGTACTTC,CASSPSGAQETQYF
TRBJ1-1,TRBV7-3,NA,TRBD1,TGTGCCAGCAGCTTGACAGGGGGGAAGGCTGAAGCTTTCTTT,CASSLTGGKAEAFF
TRBJ2-5,TRBV20-1,NA,TRBD1,TGCAGTGCTACCGGGACAGGGAGCCAAGAGACCCAGTACTTC,CSATGTGSQETQYF
TRBJ1-1,TRBV7-9,NA,NA,TGTGCCAGCAGCTCACGGGGGGAGAACACTGAAGCTTTCTTT,CASSSRGENTEAFF
TRBJ1-1,TRBV7-3,NA,TRBD1,TGTGCCAGCAGCTGGGGACAGGCGAACACTGAAGCTTTCTTT,CASSWGQANTEAFF
TRBJ1-5,TRBV6-1,NA,NA,TGTGCCAGCAGTGAATCACAGGCCCGGGGAAGCAATCAGCCCCAGCATTTT,CASSESQARGSNQPQHF
TRBJ2-7,TRBV29-1,many,NA,TGCAGCGCACAGAGGTCCTACGAGCAGTACTTC,CSAQRSYEQYF
TRBJ1-6,TRBV5-1,few,NA,TGCGCCAGCAGCTTGAATGGCCAAGGGAATTCACCCCTCCACTTT,CASSLNGQGNSPLHF
TRBJ1-1,TRBV7-3,NA,TRBD1,TGTGCCAGCAGCCCCCTGACAGGGAGCACTGAAGCTTTCTTT,CASSPLTGSTEAFF
TRBJ2-1,TRBV7-2,few,NA,TGTGCCAGCAGCTTAATACTAGAGCAGTTCTTC,CASSLILEQFF
TRBJ1-2,TRBV9,NA,TRBD1,TGTGCCAGCAGCGTAGCCCCTTTCCCCAGGGGGGATGGCTACACCTTC,CASSVAPFPRGDGYTF
TRBJ2-5,TRBV2,NA,TRBD1,TGTGCCAGCAGTGAAGACAGGGGAAACCAAGAGACCCAGCACTTC,CASSEDRGNQETQHF
TRBJ2-5,TRBV6-2/TRBV6-3,NA,TRBD2,TGTGCCAGCAGGGGACTAGCGGGGGGCATGGAAGAGACCCAGTACTTC,CASRGLAGGMEETQYF
TRBJ2-2,TRBV5-6,NA,NA,TGTGCCAGCAGCTTGAGGGGTCCCTATGGGGAGCTGTTTTTT,CASSLRGPYGELFF
TRBJ2-5,TRBV7-9,few,TRBD2,TGTGCCAGCAGCTATAGCGGGGCCCAAGAGACCCAGTACTTC,CASSYSGAQETQYF
TRBJ2-7,TRBV5-5,NA,NA,TGCGCCAGCAGCCAAGATAGTATGCAGTTCTACGAGCAGTACTTC,CASSQDSMQFYEQYF
TRBJ1-2,TRBV6-5,few,NA,TGTGCCAGCAGTTACTCGTTGGGTAGAGCTAACTATGGCTACACCTTC,CASSYSLGRANYGYTF
TRBJ2-7,TRBV20-1,NA,NA,TGCAGTGCTAGGGGTAACACCTACGGGCAGTACTTC,CSARGNTYGQYF
TRBJ1-4,TRBV10-2,many,NA,TGCGCCAGCAGTGAGTCAACTGGACATGAAAAACTGTTTTTT,CASSESTGHEKLFF
TRBJ1-1,TRBV28,NA,NA,TGTGCCAGCAGTTCGGCAGGGATTCCTGAAGCTTTCTTT,CASSSAGIPEAFF
TRBJ1-2,TRBV25-1,many,NA,TGTGCCAGCTCGTCCGTCTACATTGCAGGGAACTATGGCTACACCTTC,CASSSVYIAGNYGYTF
TRBJ2-7,TRBV4-3,NA,NA,TGCGCCAGCAGCCAAGATCGCGGAGGGGGCGTATACGAGCAGTACTTC,CASSQDRGGGVYEQYF
TRBJ2-2,TRBV7-9,few,NA,TGTGCCAGCACGGAAACGGGGTCCGGGGAGCTGTTTTTT,CASTETGSGELFF
TRBJ1-6,TRBV9,NA,NA,TGTGCCAGCAGCACCGGGATGGGGGCTAATTCACCCCTCCACTTT,CASSTGMGANSPLHF
TRBJ1-3,TRBV10-3,many,NA,TGTGCCATCACATCCTCTGGAAACACCATATATTTT,CAITSSGNTIYF
TRBJ2-7,TRBV13,many,NA,TGTGCCAGCGTTGCATTCGGCAGGGGCCACGAGCAGTACTTC,CASVAFGRGHEQYF
TRBJ1-2,TRBV29-1,many,TRBD1,TGCAGCGTTGGACAGGGAGCTAACTATGGCTACACCTTC,CSVGQGANYGYTF
TRBJ1-5,TRBV7-2,NA,NA,TGCGCCAGCAGCCAAGATCGGGGACGGGGGGCAGCTCAGCCCCAGCATTTT,CASSQDRGRGAAQPQHF
TRBJ1-2,TRBV19,few,NA,TGTGCCAGTAGCTCAGGGAATGACTATGGCTACACCTTC,CASSSGNDYGYTF
TRBJ2-7,TRBV29-1,many,TRBD2,TGCAGCGTTGAACTAGCGGGAGTCGAGCAGTACTTC,CSVELAGVEQYF
TRBJ2-2,TRBV10-3,NA,TRBD1,TGTGCCTCACAGGGGCCGAACACCGGGGAGCTGTTTTTT,CASQGPNTGELFF
TRBJ2-7,TRBV6-2/TRBV6-3,NA,TRBD2,TGTGCCAGCTTCACGAGCGGGAGGGACGAGCAGTACTTC,CASFTSGRDEQYF
TRBJ1-2,TRBV12-3/TRBV12-4,NA,NA,TGTGCCAGCAGTTTGAGTAACTATGGCTACACCTTC,CASSLSNYGYTF
TRBJ2-5,TRBV6-1,NA,TRBD1,TGTGCCAGCAGTGAAAGGACAGGGGGCTTTATGGAGACCCAGTACTTC,CASSERTGGFMETQYF
TRBJ2-5,TRBV27,NA,TRBD1,TGTGCCAGCAGGAGGACAGGGGGCAGTGAGACCCAGTACTTC,CASRRTGGSETQYF
TRBJ2-6,TRBV7-9,NA,NA,TGTGCCAGCAGCTTAGATAGGCCTGGGGCCAACGTCCTGACTTTC,CASSLDRPGANVLTF
TRBJ1-2,TRBV6-5,NA,NA,TGTGCCAGCAGTTCGGGGGTCTATGGCTACACCTTC,CASSSGVYGYTF
TRBJ1-2,TRBV15,many,TRBD1,TGTGCCACCACCCAGACAGGGGGCGCGTATGGCTACACCTTC,CATTQTGGAYGYTF
TRBJ1-5,TRBV6-5,few,NA,TGTGCCAGCAGTTACTCCTCGACAGATAATCAGCCCCAGCATTTT,CASSYSSTDNQPQHF
TRBJ2-7,TRBV10-3,NA,NA,TGTGCCAGCAGCCATCCCACCGGCGAGCAGTACTTC,CASSHPTGEQYF
TRBJ2-5,TRBV7-3,NA,TRBD1,TGTGCCAGCAGCGCGGACAGGGTTGAGACCCAGTACTTC,CASSADRVETQYF
TRBJ1-1,TRBV6-1,NA,NA,TGTGCCAGCAGTGAAGCCCCCGAAAACACTGAAGCTTTCTTT,CASSEAPENTEAFF
TRBJ2-7,TRBV9,NA,NA,TGTGCCAGCAGCGCCGGGGGTGACGAGCAGTACTTC,CASSAGGDEQYF
TRBJ2-2,TRBV7-7,NA,NA,TGTGCTAGCAGCTTACACAGGGACACCGGGGAGCTGTTTTTT,CASSLHRDTGELFF
TRBJ1-5,TRBV7-9,few,TRBD1,TGTGCCAGCAGCCTCGGACAGGGGGCTTTCTTTAGCAATCAGCCCCAGCATTTT,CASSLGQGAFFSNQPQHF
TRBJ1-5,TRBV12-3/TRBV12-4,NA,TRBD1,TGTGCCAGCAGTGCTAGGTGGGGACAGGGTAAACAGCCCCAGCATTTT,CASSARWGQGKQPQHF
TRBJ2-5,TRBV6-6,few,NA,TGTGCCAGCAGTGAAGTTAGACCAGAGACCCAGTACTTC,CASSEVRPETQYF
TRBJ2-7,TRBV6-2/TRBV6-3,NA,NA,TGTGCCAGCAGTGACAAGTCCCGTGGAGGGTACGAGCAGTACTTC,CASSDKSRGGYEQYF
TRBJ1-4,TRBV7-9,NA,NA,TGTGCCAGCAGCTTCCCGGGGGGTTCGGCAACTAATGAAAAACTGTTTTTT,CASSFPGGSATNEKLFF
TRBJ2-7,TRBV2,NA,TRBD1,TGTGCCAGCAGCCGGGTTGTGGGACAGGGGGCCTACGAGCAGTACTTC,CASSRVVGQGAYEQYF
TRBJ2-5,TRBV28,few,TRBD1,TGTGCCAGCAGTCACCGGGACAGCCAAGAGACCCAGTACTTC,CASSHRDSQETQYF